This TCR beta chain comes out of a study of cytomegalovirus exposure and HLA in healthy donors. Whole-study context: Around 78 million unique TCR sequences came from HLA-typed donors in an early release.

This CDR3 region has 20 residues. Germline V gives CDR1 SNHLY, CDR2 FYNNEI. The trim removed 4 bases at V and 2 bases at J, leaving 15 bases unmatched. Study conclusions and caveats: CMV serostatus was the only recorded immune exposure for donors. DRB1 showed the most TCR associations and HLA-C the fewest in a later analysis, as rates varied by HLA locus. In a later analysis, donors in an Asian-associated ancestry cluster reportedly had fewer N-insertions in productive TCRs than the cohort mean.

A note on this clone: The antigen is not known.

Primers included in the PCR were 60 Vbeta and 13 Jbeta primers. Sequenced by immunoSEQ multiplex PCR; TCRdb stores in-frame clones only, minus some. This table holds about 160,000 clones, approximately 79% found once. The sequence derives from a man aged 35 to 55 in good health and CMV-seronegative. J is TRBJ2-3 and V is TRBV2; TRBD2 matches at 13 bases. Input material: PBMCs. Here the CDR3 DNA reads TGTGCCAGCAGTGCGACTAGCGGGGGGTTTTCTTTCCGAAACACAGATACGCAGTATTTT. Translated, it gives CASSATSGGFSFRNTDTQYF.